This T cell receptor (beta chain) came from a study of identical twins. Findings and limits, study-wide: A lower insertion count was a feature of abundant cord blood beta clonotypes, with no such feature in memory repertoires.

Using its own MiXCR run on the 5' RACE reads, TCRdb lists one record per CDR3 protein. The profile shows 250,000 to 350,000 distinct CDR3 sequences, more than 6.5% of them singletons. In this sample, this clonotype turned up many times. What it binds is not known. Germline V gene sequence: CDR1 SGHRS, CDR2 YFSETQ. Trimming pared 1 base from V and 4 bases from J, leaving 8 bases between. This CDR3 is built from 13 residues. The data were also submitted as part of a second study, on yellow fever vaccine responses in identical twins.

The rearrangement links TRBV5-1 to TRBJ2-5, with D possibly matching TRBD1 (6 bases). The TCR comes from a woman aged 18 to 35 in good health. Input material: memory (CD45RO+) T cells sorted from blood. The CDR3 region is CASSLQTGETQYF. CDR3 nucleotide sequence: TGCGCCAGCAGCTTGCAGACAGGAGAGACCCAGTACTTC.